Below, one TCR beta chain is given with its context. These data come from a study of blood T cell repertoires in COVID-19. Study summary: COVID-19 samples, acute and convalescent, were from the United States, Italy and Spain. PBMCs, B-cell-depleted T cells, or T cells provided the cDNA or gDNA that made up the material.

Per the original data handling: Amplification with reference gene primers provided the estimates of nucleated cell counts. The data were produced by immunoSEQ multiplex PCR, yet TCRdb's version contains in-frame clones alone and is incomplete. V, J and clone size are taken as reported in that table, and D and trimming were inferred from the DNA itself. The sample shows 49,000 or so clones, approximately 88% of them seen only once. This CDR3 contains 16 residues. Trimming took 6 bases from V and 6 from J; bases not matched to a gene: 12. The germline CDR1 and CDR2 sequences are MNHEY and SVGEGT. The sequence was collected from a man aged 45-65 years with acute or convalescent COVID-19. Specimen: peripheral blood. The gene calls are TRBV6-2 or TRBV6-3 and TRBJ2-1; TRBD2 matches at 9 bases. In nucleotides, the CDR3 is TGTGCCAGCAGCTCCCCTCGCGGGGGGGCCAGCAATGAGCAGTTCTTC. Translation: CASSSPRGGASNEQFF.